The subject of this entry is one T cell receptor beta chain. In the authors' workflow: Nucleated cell number was recorded as an estimate derived from reference gene primer amplification. Some clones are missing from TCRdb's copy, which holds only in-frame ones; the method was immunoSEQ multiplex PCR. Clone size and the V and J calls come from that table; the DNA yielded D and trimming. The sample has 190,000 or so clones, less than 90% seen once. This CDR3 is 12 amino acids long. CDR1 and CDR2 from the germline V gene are MNHEY and SVGAGI. Trimming removed 4 bases from V and 8 bases from J, with 11 bases in between. The source of the sample is a study of blood T cell repertoires in COVID-19. For the study at large: The study drew acute and convalescent COVID-19 samples from the United States, Italy and Spain.

Clinical history reported by participants formed the basis on which cohorts were assigned. The receptor comes from a woman between 25 and 40 years old who had been exposed to COVID-19. J is TRBJ1-2 and V is TRBV6-5; D uncertain. Sequencing was carried out using PBMCs or T cells enriched from blood (not recorded which). The CDR3, as DNA: TGTGCCAGCAGTTCCCGAGTATTCGGCTACACCTTC. Translation: CASSSRVFGYTF.